Listed below are T cell receptor beta chains from one sample, sequenced in a study of blood T cells in healthy people across ages. TCRdb independently ran MiXCR on the 5' RACE reads; one entry per CDR3 protein. Of 1.5 million to 2 million distinct CDR3 sequences listed, approximately 30% are singletons. The sequencing sample was made of blood. The receptors here all came from a woman aged 25 to 39 in good health. The CDR3 runs from the conserved cysteine through the conserved F or W. Fields, in order: D gene, J gene, clone size, V gene, CDR3 protein. D genes are given only for firm matches. Rows may omit the clone size; those that give it use once, few, many or a size class.

>.|TRBJ2-3|.|TRBV7-2
CASSRLVASTDTQYF
>.|TRBJ2-1|many|TRBV10-1
CASSESIFSGPHNEQFF
>.|TRBJ2-7|.|TRBV20-1
CSAGGRHEQYF
>TRBD2|TRBJ2-1|few|TRBV12-3/TRBV12-4
CASSPEVAGPWDEQFF
>.|TRBJ1-3|.|TRBV5-1
CASTSGAGNTIYF
>TRBD2|TRBJ2-1|many|TRBV15
CATSISSGINRNEQFF
>TRBD2|.|few|TRBV5-1
CASSLGLTSGGVQETQYF
>.|TRBJ2-3|many|TRBV7-2
CASSLLEGQYF
>TRBD1|TRBJ2-4|many|TRBV20-1
CSAGGTGGVGNIQYF
>.|TRBJ2-7|.|TRBV6-6
CASSYAEGDEQYF
>TRBD2|TRBJ2-1|few|TRBV5-1
CASSLAPGTSGKNEQFF
>TRBD1|TRBJ2-3|.|TRBV5-1
CASSGTVGGTDTQYF
>TRBD2|TRBJ2-1|.|TRBV6-1
CASSESGKYPYNEQFF
>.|TRBJ1-2|few|TRBV7-9
CASSLGSGGDHRKTYGYTF
>.|TRBJ1-4|once|TRBV7-6
CASSSREGATNEKLFF
>.|TRBJ2-1|few|TRBV18
CASSPSTVCNEQFF
>.|TRBJ1-5|many|TRBV5-5
CASSFVGAGQPQHF
>.|TRBJ2-3|few|TRBV7-2
CASSLERGDTDTQYF
>.|TRBJ1-5|few|TRBV6-6
CASSSTPRAQHF
>TRBD2|TRBJ2-7|few|TRBV20-1
CSARDRVGGGYYEQYF
>.|TRBJ2-1|.|TRBV5-1
CASSSGTSGTREQFF
>TRBD1|TRBJ1-3|.|TRBV5-1
CASSVDRGIYSGNTIYF
>.|TRBJ2-4|.|TRBV20-1
CSARDLGKNKNIQYF
>.|TRBJ2-1|.|TRBV29-1
CSVEVYEQFF
>.|TRBJ2-1|many|TRBV9
CASSVDHYNEQFF
>.|TRBJ2-4|.|TRBV20-1
CSARVEILAKNIQYF
>TRBD1|TRBJ1-2|few|TRBV12-3/TRBV12-4
CASSFAGGDYGYTF
>TRBD2|TRBJ2-1|.|TRBV5-1
CASSLASSGSPSVEQFF
>.|TRBJ2-7|.|TRBV28
CASSLPGPATYNEQYF
>.|TRBJ2-7|.|TRBV12-3/TRBV12-4
CASSADSLTYEQYF
>TRBD2|TRBJ2-1|.|TRBV28
CASSDGGARNEQFF
>TRBD2|TRBJ2-3|.|TRBV13
CASSSRTSGGGLTDTQYF
>TRBD1|TRBJ2-3|once|TRBV6-5
CASSRGGSPDTQYF
>.|TRBJ2-6|.|TRBV5-1
CASSLGQKSSGANVLTF
>TRBD2|TRBJ2-1|few|TRBV30
CAWSVAGGPHEQFF
>TRBD2|TRBJ2-7|.|TRBV29-1
CSVEPSGRYEQYF
>.|TRBJ2-7|many|TRBV15
CATSRDASRYEQYF
>.|TRBJ2-7|.|TRBV28
CASSPLTHYEQYF
>.|TRBJ1-5|.|TRBV7-2
CASSSAAGKRNQPQHF
>TRBD1|TRBJ1-2|many|TRBV5-5
CASSLDGQGYYGYTF
>.|TRBJ2-7|many|TRBV29-1
CSVVVSTYEQYF
>TRBD2|TRBJ2-1|few|TRBV20-1
CSATRGSGGDEQFF
>TRBD2|TRBJ2-1|.|TRBV20-1
CSAKGLAGASSNEQFF
>TRBD1|TRBJ2-3|.|TRBV15
CSISRVRTGTDTQYF
>TRBD1|TRBJ2-5|many|TRBV3-1
CASSPKPWDRQETQYF
>.|TRBJ1-1|.|TRBV6-6
CASSYSGKQRQAEAFF
>TRBD1|TRBJ2-3|.|TRBV6-6
CASSYLQGAVADTQYF
>.|TRBJ1-2|.|TRBV18
CANSPEGANYGYTF
>.|TRBJ2-7|.|TRBV4-1
CVSSQGNREAYEQYF